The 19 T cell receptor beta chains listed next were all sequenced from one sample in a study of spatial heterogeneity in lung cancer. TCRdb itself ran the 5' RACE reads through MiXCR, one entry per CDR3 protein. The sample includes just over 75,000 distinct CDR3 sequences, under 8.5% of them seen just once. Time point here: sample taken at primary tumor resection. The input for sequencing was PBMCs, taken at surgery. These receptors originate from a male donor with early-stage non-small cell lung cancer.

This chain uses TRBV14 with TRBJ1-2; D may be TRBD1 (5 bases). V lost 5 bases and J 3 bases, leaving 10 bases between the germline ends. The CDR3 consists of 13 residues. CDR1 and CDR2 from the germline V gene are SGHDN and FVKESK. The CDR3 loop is CASSYDSDYGYTF. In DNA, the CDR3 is TGTGCCAGCAGCTACGACAGCGACTATGGCTACACCTTC.

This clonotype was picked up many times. CDR3 DNA: TGTGCCAGCAGGTCAGTCGGGTCTAACTATGGCTACACCTTC. It is translated as CASRSVGSNYGYTF. This chain links TRBV9 with TRBJ1-2; D not resolved. V gave up 5 bases and J gave up 0 bases, with 11 bases separating them. The CDR3 length is 14 residues. CDR1 and CDR2 (germline): SGDLS, YYNGEE.

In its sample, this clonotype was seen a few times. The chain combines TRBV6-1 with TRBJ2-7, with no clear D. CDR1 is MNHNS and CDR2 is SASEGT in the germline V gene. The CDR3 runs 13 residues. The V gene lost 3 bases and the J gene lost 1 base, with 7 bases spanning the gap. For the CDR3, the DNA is TGTGCCAGCAGTGAGGTGACATCCTACGAGCAGTACTTC. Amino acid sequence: CASSEVTSYEQYF.

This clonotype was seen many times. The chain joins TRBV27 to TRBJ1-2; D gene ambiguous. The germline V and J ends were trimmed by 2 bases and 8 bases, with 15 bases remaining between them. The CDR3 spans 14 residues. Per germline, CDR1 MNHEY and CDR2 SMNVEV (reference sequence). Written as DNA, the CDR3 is TGTGCCAGCAGTTTACATGGCCCCGAGAGGGGCTACACCTTC. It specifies CASSLHGPERGYTF.

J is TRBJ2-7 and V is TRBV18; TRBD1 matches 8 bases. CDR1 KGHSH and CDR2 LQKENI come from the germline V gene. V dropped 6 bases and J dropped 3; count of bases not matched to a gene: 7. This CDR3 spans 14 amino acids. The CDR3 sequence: CASSNIQGVYEQYF. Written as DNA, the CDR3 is TGTGCCAGCTCCAATATACAGGGGGTCTACGAGCAGTACTTC. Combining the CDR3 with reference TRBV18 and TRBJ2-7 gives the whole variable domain NAGVMQNPRHLVRRRGQEARLRCSPMKGHSHVYWYRQLPEEGLKFMVYLQKENIIDESGMPKERFSAEFPKEGPSILRIQQVVRGDSAAYFCASSNIQGVYEQYFGPGTRLTVT.

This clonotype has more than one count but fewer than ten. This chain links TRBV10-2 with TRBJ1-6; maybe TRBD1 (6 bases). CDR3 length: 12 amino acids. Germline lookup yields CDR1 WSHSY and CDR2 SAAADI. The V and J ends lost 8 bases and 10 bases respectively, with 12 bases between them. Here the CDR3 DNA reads TGCGCCAGCGGGAGGGGGGGGTCACCCCTCCACTTT. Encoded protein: CASGRGGSPLHF.

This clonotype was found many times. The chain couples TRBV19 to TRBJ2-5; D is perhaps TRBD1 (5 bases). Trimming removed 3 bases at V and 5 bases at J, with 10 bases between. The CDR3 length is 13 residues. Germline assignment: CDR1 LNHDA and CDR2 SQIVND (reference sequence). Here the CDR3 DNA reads TGTGCCAGTAGTATGGGGCATGCGGAGACCCAGTACTTC. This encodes CASSMGHAETQYF.

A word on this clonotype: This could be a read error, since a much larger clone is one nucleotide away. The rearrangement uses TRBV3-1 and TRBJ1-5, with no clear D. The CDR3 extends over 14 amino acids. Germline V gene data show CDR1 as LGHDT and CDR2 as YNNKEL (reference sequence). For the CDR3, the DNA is TGTGCCAACAGCCAAGTTAACGGAGATCAGCCCCAGCATTTT. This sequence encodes CANSQVNGDQPQHF.

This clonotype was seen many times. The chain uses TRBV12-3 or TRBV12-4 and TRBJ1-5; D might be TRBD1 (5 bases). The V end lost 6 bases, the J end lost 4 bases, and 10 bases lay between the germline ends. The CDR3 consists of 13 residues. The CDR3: CASRPTGNQPQHF. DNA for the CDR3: TGTGCCAGCAGACCTACAGGAAATCAGCCCCAGCATTTT.

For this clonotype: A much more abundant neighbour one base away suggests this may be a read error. CDR3 in amino acids: CASSLQGGAFGHTF. The CDR3 DNA follows: TGTGCCAGCAGCTTACAGGGAGGCGCGTTTGGCCACACCTTC. The chain couples TRBV7-2 to TRBJ1-2, with a weak D call TRBD1 (5 bases). Per the germline V gene, CDR1 is SGHTA and CDR2 is FQGNSA. This CDR3 is 14 amino acids long.

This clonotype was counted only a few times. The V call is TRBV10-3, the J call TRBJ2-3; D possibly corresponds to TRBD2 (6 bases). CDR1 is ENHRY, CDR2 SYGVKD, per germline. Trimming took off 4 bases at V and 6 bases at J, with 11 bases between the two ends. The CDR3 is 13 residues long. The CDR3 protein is CAISGLVLDTQYF. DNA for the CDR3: TGTGCCATCAGTGGACTAGTCTTGGATACGCAGTATTTT.

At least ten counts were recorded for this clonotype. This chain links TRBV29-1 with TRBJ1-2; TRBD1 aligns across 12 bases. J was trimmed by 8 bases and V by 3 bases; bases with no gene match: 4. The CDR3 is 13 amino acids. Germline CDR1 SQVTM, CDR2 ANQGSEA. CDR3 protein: CSVEGQGAKGYTF. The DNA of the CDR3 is TGCAGCGTTGAGGGACAGGGGGCGAAGGGCTACACCTTC.

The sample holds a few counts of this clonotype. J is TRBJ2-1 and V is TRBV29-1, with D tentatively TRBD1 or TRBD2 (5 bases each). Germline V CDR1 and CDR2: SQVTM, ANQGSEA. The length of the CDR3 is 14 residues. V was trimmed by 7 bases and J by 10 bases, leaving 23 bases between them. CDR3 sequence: CSARGESSSYEQFF. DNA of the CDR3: TGCAGCGCCAGAGGGGAGTCCAGCTCCTACGAGCAGTTCTTC.

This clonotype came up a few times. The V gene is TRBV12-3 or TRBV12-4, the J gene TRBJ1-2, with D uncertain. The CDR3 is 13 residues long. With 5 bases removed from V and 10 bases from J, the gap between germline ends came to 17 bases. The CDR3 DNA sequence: TGTGCCAGCAGTACCGACACTACTATGGCCTACACCTTC. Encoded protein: CASSTDTTMAYTF.

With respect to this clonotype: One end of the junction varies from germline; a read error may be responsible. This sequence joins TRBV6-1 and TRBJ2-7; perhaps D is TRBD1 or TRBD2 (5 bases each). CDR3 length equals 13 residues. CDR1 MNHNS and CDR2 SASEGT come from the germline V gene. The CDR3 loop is CASARLGREEQYF. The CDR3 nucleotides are TGTGCCAGCGCTCGATTGGGACGGGAAGAGCAATACTTC.

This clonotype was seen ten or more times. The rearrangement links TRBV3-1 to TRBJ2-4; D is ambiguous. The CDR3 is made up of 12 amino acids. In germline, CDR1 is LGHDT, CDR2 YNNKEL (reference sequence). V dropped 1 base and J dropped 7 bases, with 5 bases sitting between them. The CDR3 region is CASSQVGNIQYF. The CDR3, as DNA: TGTGCCAGCAGCCAAGTGGGTAACATTCAGTACTTC.

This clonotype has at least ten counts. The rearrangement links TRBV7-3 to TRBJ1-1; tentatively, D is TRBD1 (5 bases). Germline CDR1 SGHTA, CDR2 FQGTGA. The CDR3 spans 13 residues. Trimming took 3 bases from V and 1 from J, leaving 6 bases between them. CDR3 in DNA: TGTGCCAGCAGCTTTGGGACGAACACTGAAGCTTTCTTT. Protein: CASSFGTNTEAFF.

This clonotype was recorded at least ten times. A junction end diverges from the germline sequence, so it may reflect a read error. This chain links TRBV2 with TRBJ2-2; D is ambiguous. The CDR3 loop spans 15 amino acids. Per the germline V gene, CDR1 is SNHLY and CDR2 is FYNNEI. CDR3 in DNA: TGTGCCAGCAGGGAAGGCTACGCGAACACCGGGGAGCTGTTTTTT. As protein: CASREGYANTGELFF.

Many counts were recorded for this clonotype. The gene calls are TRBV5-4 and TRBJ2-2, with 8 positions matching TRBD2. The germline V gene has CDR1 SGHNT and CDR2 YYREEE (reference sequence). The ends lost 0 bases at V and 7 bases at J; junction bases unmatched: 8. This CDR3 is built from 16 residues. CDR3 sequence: CASSLGPGGPDGELFF. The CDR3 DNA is TGTGCCAGCAGCTTGGGTCCGGGAGGGCCGGACGGGGAGCTGTTTTTT.